This is a list of T cell receptor beta chains from one sample in a study of T-cell reconstitution after alpha-beta-depleted transplantation in children. TCRdb reprocessed the PCR reads via MiXCR and lists one record per CDR3 protein. The sample has around 500,000 distinct CDR3 sequences, approximately 22% seen once. Source: PBMCs, mostly from graft donor cells, taken 360 days after TCRalphabeta/CD19-depleted stem cell transplant. These receptors were collected from a boy younger than two who had a stem cell transplant for acute myeloid leukemia, so the T cells may come from the graft donor. CDR3s include the opening cysteine and the closing phenylalanine or tryptophan. D genes are given only for firm matches. Only part of the rows carry a size: once, few, many, or a class if the clone is expanded.

cdr3_nt cdr3_aa clone_size d_call j_call v_call
TGCAGTGCTAGAGAAGGGCGGGCAGTAAATCAGCCCCAGCATTTT CSAREGRAVNQPQHF many - TRBJ1-5 TRBV20-1
TGCGCCAGCCGCCGGGACAGGGGCGGGGAGACCCAGTACTTC CASRRDRGGETQYF few TRBD1 TRBJ2-5 TRBV5-1
TGTGCCAGCAGTTCCACGCTGATAGAGACCCAGTACTTC CASSSTLIETQYF many - TRBJ2-5 TRBV12-3/TRBV12-4
TGTGCCACCAGCAGACCAGGGTGGAAGGCTGAAGCTTTCTTT CATSRPGWKAEAFF - - TRBJ1-1 TRBV15
TGCAGCGCTGGACAGGCCCCCTACAATGAGCAGTTCTTC CSAGQAPYNEQFF many TRBD1 TRBJ2-1 TRBV29-1
TGCAGCGTTGTGTCCAGGATTATCGAGACCCAGTACTTC CSVVSRIIETQYF - - TRBJ2-5 TRBV29-1
TGTGCCAGCAGCTCTGGGCCCCTAGTGCACAATGAGCAGTTCTTC CASSSGPLVHNEQFF - - TRBJ2-1 TRBV7-9
TGTGCCAGCATCAAAGACAGGCGCAAATCTGGGGCCAACGTCCTGACTTTC CASIKDRRKSGANVLTF - - TRBJ2-6 TRBV12-3/TRBV12-4
TGCAGTGCTAGTGGCAGGGCTAGCACAGATACGCAGTATTTT CSASGRASTDTQYF - - TRBJ2-3 TRBV20-1
TGCAGTGCCGTCCGGGAAGGGGTCAATCAGCCCCAGCATTTT CSAVREGVNQPQHF - - TRBJ1-5 TRBV20-1
TGCGCCAGCAGCCAAGGGACAGGGCCATGGGATGGCTACACCTTC CASSQGTGPWDGYTF many TRBD1 TRBJ1-2 TRBV4-3
TGCGCCAGCAGCTTGAGGAGGGTGGACTCAGATACGCAGTATTTT CASSLRRVDSDTQYF - - TRBJ2-3 TRBV5-1
TGTGCCAGCACTAACCGGGACGGAGATGAAAAACTGTTTTTT CASTNRDGDEKLFF many - TRBJ1-4 TRBV21-1
TGTGCCAGCAGTTGGTCTAGGGAGATACGCAATGAGCAGTTCTTC CASSWSREIRNEQFF many - TRBJ2-1 TRBV12-3/TRBV12-4
TGTGCCAGCAGTCCGGGGACAGGGGGCTTTGGGGCCAACGTCCTGACTTTC CASSPGTGGFGANVLTF many TRBD1 TRBJ2-6 TRBV12-3/TRBV12-4
TGCGCCAGCAGCCAAGACGTGGCTGGCGGGGAGCTGTTTTTT CASSQDVAGGELFF few - TRBJ2-2 TRBV4-3
TGTGCCACCAGTGACCTGACAGGGGACACCGGGGAGCTGTTTTTT CATSDLTGDTGELFF - TRBD1 TRBJ2-2 TRBV24-1
TGCAGTGCTAGATCTAGCGGGGGTGGCTACGAGCAGTACTTC CSARSSGGGYEQYF few TRBD2 TRBJ2-7 TRBV20-1
TGTGCCAGCAGTTTACAGCGGTCCTACAATGAGCAGTTCTTC CASSLQRSYNEQFF few - TRBJ2-1 TRBV27
TGTGCCAGCAGTGCAGAACTAGTGGCCGTCTACGAGCAGTACTTC CASSAELVAVYEQYF few - TRBJ2-7 TRBV2
TGTGCCAGCAGCTTAGTGTGGGACGGCCAAGAGACCCAGTACTTC CASSLVWDGQETQYF - - TRBJ2-5 TRBV11-2
TGTGCCAGCAGTTCCCCGGACGCCGCCTACAATGAGCAGTTCTTC CASSSPDAAYNEQFF few - TRBJ2-1 TRBV12-3/TRBV12-4
TGTGCCAGCAGCTTAGAGGGCCAAGGTGTGGGGGGGCGGGATACGCAGTATTTT CASSLEGQGVGGRDTQYF - - TRBJ2-3 TRBV11-2
TGCAGTGCCGCACTGTACTCCCTCTCCTACAATGAGCAGTTCTTC CSAALYSLSYNEQFF many - TRBJ2-1 TRBV20-1
TGTGCCACCAGTGATTACCCGCCTAGCGGGGGACAGAATGAGCAGTTCTTC CATSDYPPSGGQNEQFF few TRBD2 TRBJ2-1 TRBV24-1
TGTGCCATCAGAGGCCTGTTAAAGGGGGACACTGAAGCTTTCTTT CAIRGLLKGDTEAFF - - TRBJ1-1 TRBV10-3
TGCAGTGCTCCAAATTCCCTGGACCCGGGGTATGGCTACACCTTC CSAPNSLDPGYGYTF many - TRBJ1-2 TRBV20-1
TGTGCCAGCAGCTGGAGCACAGATACGCAGTATTTT CASSWSTDTQYF - - TRBJ2-3 TRBV6-1
TGTGCCAGTCGGACCGGGGGCACTGGAAACACCATATATTTT CASRTGGTGNTIYF - - TRBJ1-3 TRBV19
TGTGCCAGCAGTTACCTCCGACAGGACCGGGAGCTGTTTTTT CASSYLRQDRELFF - - TRBJ2-2 TRBV6-5
TGTGCCAGCAGTTACACGAATGAACAGGCCCCAGATACGCAGTATTTT CASSYTNEQAPDTQYF many - TRBJ2-3 TRBV6-5
TGTGCCTGCTGCCAAGATCCTCGGGGGCGAAGCTCCTACGAGCAGTACTTC CACCQDPRGRSSYEQYF - - TRBJ2-7 TRBV3-1
TGTGCCAGCAGCAAGGGACACCCTAGCAATCAGCCCCAGCATTTT CASSKGHPSNQPQHF - - TRBJ1-5 TRBV5-6
TGTGCCAGCAGTGGGGCAGGGGGACGATACGAGCAGTACTTC CASSGAGGRYEQYF few TRBD1 TRBJ2-7 TRBV12-3/TRBV12-4
TGCAGCGTTGAAGGCCGTGGCACTGAAGCTTTCTTT CSVEGRGTEAFF many - TRBJ1-1 TRBV29-1
TGTGCCAGCAGTGCCGAACAAGAGACCCAGTACTTC CASSAEQETQYF few - TRBJ2-5 TRBV25-1
TGTGCCAGCAGCTTACTGGGGGACACAGATACGCAGTATTTT CASSLLGDTDTQYF many - TRBJ2-3 TRBV7-7
TGCAGTGCTAGATTTTCAGTGACTAGCTGGGATACGCAGTATTTT CSARFSVTSWDTQYF - TRBD2 TRBJ2-3 TRBV20-1
TGTGCCAGCAGCTACTGGGACAGGGCTGAGCAGTACTTC CASSYWDRAEQYF - TRBD1 TRBJ2-7 TRBV7-2
TGCAGTGCTAGACAGCCTAGCGGGTACAATGAGCAGTTCTTC CSARQPSGYNEQFF many TRBD2 TRBJ2-1 TRBV20-1
TGTGCCAGCAGCCCAGGCACCCGGGGGAACACTGAAGCTTTCTTT CASSPGTRGNTEAFF - - TRBJ1-1 TRBV7-2
TGTGCCAGCAGTTTGGGGCAGAGGCAAGATACGCAGTATTTT CASSLGQRQDTQYF few - TRBJ2-3 TRBV12-3/TRBV12-4
TGCGCCAGCAGCTTGGAAGGGGCAGGTGGGGAGACCCAGTACTTC CASSLEGAGGETQYF - - TRBJ2-5 TRBV5-1
TGCAGCACAAGAATGCGGAGGACCTCCCAAGAGACCCAGTACTTC CSTRMRRTSQETQYF many - TRBJ2-5 TRBV29-1
TGTGCCTGGAGTGTAGACAGGCTCTATGGCTACACCTTC CAWSVDRLYGYTF - - TRBJ1-2 TRBV30
TGTGCCAGCAGCTTAGAGATAGGTAGCGGGGGGTCAGGGGTCTACGAGCAGTACTTC CASSLEIGSGGSGVYEQYF many TRBD2 TRBJ2-7 TRBV11-2
TGTGCCAGCAGCTCCTTATTGGGTCTCCACGAGCAGTACTTC CASSSLLGLHEQYF - - TRBJ2-7 TRBV21-1
TGCAGTGCTAGGGCCCGGGACAAGCCCTACAATGAGCAGTTCTTC CSARARDKPYNEQFF few - TRBJ2-1 TRBV20-1
TGTGCCAGCAGTGATTTAGGCGGAGCGAACACTGAAGCTTTCTTT CASSDLGGANTEAFF - - TRBJ1-1 TRBV25-1
TGTGCCAGCAGCTTCGGGTTGGGGATTGGCACTGAAGCTTTCTTT CASSFGLGIGTEAFF many - TRBJ1-1 TRBV11-2
TGTGCCAGCAAAATACAGGCCAGGGTAGGGGAGCTGTTTTTT CASKIQARVGELFF - - TRBJ2-2 TRBV6-1
TGTGCCAGCAGCCACGACAGGGGACGAAACACCATATATTTT CASSHDRGRNTIYF few TRBD1 TRBJ1-3 TRBV9
TGCAGTGCTAGAGATCCGAGACAGGGAGGTAATTCACCCCTCCACTTT CSARDPRQGGNSPLHF few TRBD1 TRBJ1-6 TRBV20-1
TGTGCCAGCAGCCCCAAGGGTATGGGCTCCTACAATGAGCAGTTCTTC CASSPKGMGSYNEQFF - - TRBJ2-1 TRBV6-1
TGCAGTGCTAGAGTCAGACAGGGGGCCACCGGGGAGCTGTTTTTT CSARVRQGATGELFF once TRBD1 TRBJ2-2 TRBV20-1